This T cell receptor (beta chain) is drawn from a study of T cell changes during pregnancy in multiple sclerosis. Only in-frame clones appear in the TCRdb table, and some are missing; sequencing was by immunoSEQ multiplex PCR. This repertoire shows more than 95,000 clones, roughly nine tenths found once; its top ten account for 0.75% to 0.95%. The V end was cut by 10 bases, the J end by 7 bases, with 19 bases between. The germline CDR1 and CDR2 sequences are KGHSH and LQKENI. This CDR3 region has 13 residues. The gene calls are TRBV18 and TRBJ1-1; D uncertain. This sequence was found in a female donor with multiple sclerosis, enrolled in a pregnancy study. The sample here was peripheral blood, taken after pregnancy. CDR3 bases: TGTGCCACCGCATATTGGGAGCAAAGTGAAGCTTTCTTT. Residues: CATAYWEQSEAFF.